The 26 T cell receptor beta chains presented below share a single source sample, sequenced in a study of blood T cell repertoires in COVID-19. Clones were read by immunoSEQ multiplex PCR, and TCRdb kept only the in-frame ones, dropping some. The sample includes 99,000 or so clones, about four fifths of them seen just once. Sequences were obtained from peripheral blood. Receptor source: an elderly woman with acute or convalescent COVID-19.

The chain combines TRBV19 with TRBJ1-1; 8 bases fit TRBD1. This CDR3 has 14 residues. With 5 bases clipped from V and 0 bases from J, the junction kept 2 bases outside the gene matches. Germline V gives CDR1 LNHDA, CDR2 SQIVND (reference sequence). The CDR3 reads CASSYRGMNTEAFF. As DNA, the CDR3 is TGTGCCAGTAGTTACAGGGGGATGAACACTGAAGCTTTCTTT.

The chain uses TRBV7-9 and TRBJ1-6, with D possibly being TRBD1 (5 bases). The V gene's germline CDR1 is SEHNR and CDR2 FQNEAQ (reference sequence). V lost 2 bases and J lost 10, with 9 bases in between. This CDR3 is built from 13 residues. For the CDR3, the DNA is TGTGCCAGCAGCTTACAGGGCTGGTCACCCCTCCACTTT. It encodes CASSLQGWSPLHF.

The genes are TRBV7-9 and TRBJ1-2; 11 bases map to TRBD1. There are 15 residues in the CDR3. V shed 5 bases and J 6 bases; nucleotides not matched to a gene: 8. CDR1 is SEHNR and CDR2 is FQNEAQ in the germline V gene (reference sequence). The CDR3 here is CASSEWTGGNDGYTF. In DNA form, the CDR3 reads TGTGCCAGCAGCGAATGGACAGGGGGCAACGATGGCTACACCTTC.

The J gene is TRBJ2-7, the V gene TRBV5-4; 12 nucleotides agree with TRBD2. V lost 3 bases to trimming and J lost 0 bases; unmatched junction nucleotides: 1. Germline CDR1 and CDR2: SGHNT and YYREEE (reference sequence). This CDR3 is 15 amino acids long. CDR3 sequence: CASSSTSGSSYEQYF. For the CDR3, the DNA is TGTGCCAGCAGCTCGACTAGCGGGAGCTCCTACGAGCAGTACTTC. The full variable domain, in which reference TRBV5-4 and TRBJ2-7 provide the parts outside the CDR3, is ETGVTQSPTHLIKTRGQQVTLRCSSQSGHNTVSWYQQALGQGPQFIFQYYREEENGRGNFPPRFSGLQFPNYSSELNVNALELDDSALYLCASSSTSGSSYEQYFGPGTRLTVT.

Many counts were recorded for this clone. This chain joins TRBV19 and TRBJ2-5, with 9 bases fitting TRBD1. The CDR3 has 16 residues. Unmatched junction bases numbered 8, after V lost 4 bases and J lost 2 bases. Germline assignment: CDR1 LNHDA and CDR2 SQIVND (reference sequence). CDR3 DNA: TGTGCCAGTAGTAAAGAGGACAGGGGAGGGCAAGAGACCCAGTACTTC. Its translation: CASSKEDRGGQETQYF.

This chain connects TRBV5-4 to TRBJ2-1; 7 nucleotides agree with TRBD1. Germline loops: CDR1 SGHNT, CDR2 YYREEE (reference sequence). The CDR3 is 15 amino acids. After removal of 0 bases from V and 5 bases from J, the junction contained 5 bases not matched to a gene. This CDR3 reads CASSLGGGIDNEQFF. DNA for the CDR3: TGTGCCAGCAGCTTGGGAGGGGGCATTGACAATGAGCAGTTCTTC.

V is TRBV5-1 and J is TRBJ2-5; maybe TRBD2 (6 bases). The CDR3 sequence is 15 residues long. In germline, CDR1 is SGHRS, CDR2 YFSETQ. Trimming cost V 4 bases and J 2 bases, with 15 bases left between them. CDR3 nucleotide sequence: TGCGCCAGCAGCCGGGACTTCAACGGACAAGAGACCCAGTACTTC. Its protein product is CASSRDFNGQETQYF.

This rearrangement joins TRBV5-6 to TRBJ1-3; D possibly corresponds to TRBD1 (5 bases). The V gene's germline CDR1 is SGHDT and CDR2 YYEEEE. Trimming removed 2 bases from V and 3 bases from J, with 9 bases in between. The length of the CDR3 is 14 residues. The CDR3: CASSFQGFGNTIYF. CDR3 nucleotides: TGTGCCAGCAGCTTTCAGGGTTTTGGAAACACCATATATTTT.

The chain joins TRBV5-4 to TRBJ1-2, with 7 bases matching TRBD1. From germline, CDR1 is SGHNT and CDR2 YYREEE (reference sequence). The CDR3 runs 16 residues. The ends lost 4 bases at V and 2 bases at J; junction bases unmatched: 11. CDR3 region: CASSANAGTANYGYTF. DNA of the CDR3: TGTGCCAGCAGCGCGAACGCCGGGACAGCGAACTATGGCTACACCTTC.

This clone turned up a few times. The chain links TRBV6-1 to TRBJ1-5; D may be TRBD1 (6 bases). The CDR3 is 16 residues long. Germline values: CDR1 MNHNS, CDR2 SASEGT. The V end was cut by 2 bases, the J end by 7 bases, with 18 bases between. CDR3 in amino acids: CASSEMGHTSLQPQHF. The CDR3 DNA reads as TGTGCCAGCAGTGAAATGGGACACACAAGCCTCCAGCCCCAGCATTTT.

This clone has more than one count but fewer than ten. CDR3 sequence (DNA): TGCGCCAGCAGCTTATCCCGGGGGAGAGATACGCAGTATTTT. This translates into CASSLSRGRDTQYF. The J gene is TRBJ2-3, the V gene TRBV5-1; tentatively, D is TRBD2 (6 bases). Trimming stripped 2 bases from V and 5 bases from J, with 12 bases between. CDR1 and CDR2 (germline): SGHRS, YFSETQ. The CDR3 covers 14 residues.

V is TRBV28 and J is TRBJ2-7; 10 nucleotides agree with TRBD2. This CDR3 comprises 13 residues. V lost 10 bases, J lost 9 bases, and 12 bases stayed unmatched. The germline gives CDR1 MDHEN, CDR2 SYDVKM. The CDR3 nucleotides read TGTGCCACCGCTAGCGGGAGAGCTACGAGGCAGTACTTC. It is translated as CATASGRATRQYF.

A single count supports this clone. The genes are TRBV5-1 and TRBJ2-2; 7 nucleotides align to TRBD1. CDR1 is SGHRS, CDR2 YFSETQ, per germline. The ends lost 5 bases at V and 1 base at J; junction bases unmatched: 5. This CDR3 region has 15 residues. Written as DNA, the CDR3 is TGCGCCAGCAGTCGGACAGGCTTGAACACCGGGGAGCTGTTTTTT. Its protein product is CASSRTGLNTGELFF.

As regards this clone: Just one base apart from a much larger clone, this may be a read error. The J gene is TRBJ2-3, the V gene TRBV13, with D possibly TRBD1 on 6 matching bases. Germline values: CDR1 PRHDT, CDR2 FYEKMQ (reference sequence). Trimming cost V 2 bases and J 3 bases, with 6 bases left between them. The CDR3 spans 13 residues. The CDR3 bases are TGTGCCAGCAGCTTACAGGGGACAGATACGCAGTATTTT. Translated, it gives CASSLQGTDTQYF.

The chain couples TRBV7-2 to TRBJ2-2; 11 bases align to TRBD2. This CDR3 contains 16 residues. Unmatched junction bases numbered 10, after V lost 5 bases and J lost 8 bases. Germline-derived CDR1 and CDR2 are SGHTA and FQGNSA. CDR3 amino acids: CASSAGLAAKGGELFF. In DNA form, the CDR3 reads TGTGCCAGCAGCGCGGGACTAGCGGCCAAAGGGGGGGAGCTGTTTTTT.

The chain combines TRBV5-1 with TRBJ2-7, with a weak D call TRBD2 (6 bases). V lost 0 bases and J lost 1, with 17 bases in between. Germline V gene data show CDR1 as SGHRS and CDR2 as YFSETQ. This CDR3 spans 17 amino acids. The CDR3 spells CASSLAEGGGVSYEQYF. The CDR3 DNA reads as TGCGCCAGCAGCTTGGCCGAAGGCGGCGGGGTGTCCTACGAGCAGTACTTC.

In its sample, this clone is medium-sized. This chain uses TRBV2 with TRBJ1-2; no firm D call. This CDR3 has 14 amino acids. The ends were cut back, 5 bases at V and 0 bases at J, with 10 bases in the middle. CDR1 and CDR2 from the germline V gene are SNHLY and FYNNEI. The CDR3 region has the DNA TGTGCCAGCAGTCTGGGCAGTACTAACTATGGCTACACCTTC. This gives the protein CASSLGSTNYGYTF. Full variable domain (missing parts from reference TRBV2 and TRBJ1-2): EPEVTQTPSHQVTQMGQEVILRCVPISNHLYFYWYRQILGQKVEFLVSFYNNEISEKSEIFDDQFSVERPDGSNFTLKIRSTKLEDSAMYFCASSLGSTNYGYTFGSGTRLTVV.

In DNA, the CDR3 is TGCGCCAGCAGCCCCGGACTAGCTCCGATTTACGAGCAGTACGTC. Protein product: CASSPGLAPIYEQYV. This chain joins TRBV4-1 and TRBJ2-7, with 8 bases aligning to TRBD2. With V trimmed by 4 bases and J by 4 bases, 9 bases remained unmatched. CDR3 length: 15 residues. CDR1 and CDR2 (germline): MGHRA, YSYEKL.

The V gene is TRBV2, the J gene TRBJ1-2; the match to TRBD1 covers 8 bases. Germline values: CDR1 SNHLY, CDR2 FYNNEI. The trim removed 5 bases at V and 2 bases at J, leaving 4 bases unmatched. This CDR3 region has 14 residues. Written as DNA, the CDR3 is TGTGCCAGCAGTCTACAGGGGGAAAACTATGGCTACACCTTC. Translated: CASSLQGENYGYTF.

The V call is TRBV4-1, the J call TRBJ2-3, with 7 bases fitting TRBD1. CDR1 MGHRA and CDR2 YSYEKL come from the germline V gene. The CDR3 is 15 residues long. Trimming took 3 bases from V and 0 from J; bases not matched to a gene: 3. In DNA form, the CDR3 reads TGCGCCAGCAGCCAGACAGGGCCGAGCACAGATACGCAGTATTTT. It encodes CASSQTGPSTDTQYF.

This chain joins TRBV5-1 and TRBJ1-4; 7 bases map to TRBD1. CDR3 length equals 14 residues. Germline V gives CDR1 SGHRS, CDR2 YFSETQ. J lost 4 bases, V lost 4 bases, and 4 bases had no gene match. The CDR3 DNA reads as TGCGCCAGCAGCCTTAGACAGGGTAATGAAAAACTGTTTTTT. Amino acid sequence: CASSLRQGNEKLFF.

The chain links TRBV5-1 to TRBJ2-5, with a possible D match to TRBD1 (6 bases). The ends were cut back, 4 bases at V and 5 bases at J, with 15 bases in the middle. CDR1 is SGHRS and CDR2 is YFSETQ in the germline V gene. The CDR3 is 14 residues long. The CDR3, as DNA: TGCGCCAGCAGCGAACAGGGACGGGTTGAGACCCAGTACTTC. It specifies CASSEQGRVETQYF.

The J gene is TRBJ2-1, the V gene TRBV4-1; 7 positions match TRBD2. From germline, CDR1 is MGHRA and CDR2 YSYEKL. Trimming took 0 bases from V and 14 from J; bases not matched to a gene: 4. The CDR3 runs 12 residues. CDR3 in amino acids: CASSQEWGGEFF. The CDR3 bases are TGCGCCAGCAGCCAAGAATGGGGGGGGGAGTTCTTC.

The chain employs TRBV5-4 and TRBJ2-2; 10 positions agree with TRBD1. CDR3 size: 20 residues. Germline V gives CDR1 SGHNT, CDR2 YYREEE (reference sequence). V gave up 2 bases and J gave up 0 bases; unmatched junction bases: 13. CDR3: CASSFPRDRGPLANTGELFF. In nucleotides, the CDR3 is TGTGCCAGCAGCTTTCCCCGGGACAGGGGTCCCCTCGCGAACACCGGGGAGCTGTTTTTT.

V usage is TRBV19 and J usage is TRBJ1-1; D remains ambiguous. Germline lookup yields CDR1 LNHDA and CDR2 SQIVND (reference sequence). The CDR3 extends over 14 amino acids. V dropped 6 bases and J dropped 1 base, with 12 bases sitting between them. The DNA of the CDR3 is TGTGCCAGTAGCCCGAGTGCGGGGAACACTGAAGCTTTCTTT. Its translation is CASSPSAGNTEAFF.

The chain employs TRBV11-2 and TRBJ2-5; D might be TRBD2 (6 bases). Germline V gives CDR1 SGHAT, CDR2 FQNNGV. V was pared by 5 bases and J by 3 bases, with 13 bases between. This CDR3 comprises 14 residues. CDR3 sequence: CASSPLGGKETQYF. The CDR3 bases are TGTGCCAGCAGCCCCCTGGGGGGTAAAGAGACCCAGTACTTC.